What follows is one T cell receptor (beta chain) and its context. This clonotype was seen many times. Its recognized antigen is unknown. Within one base of it there is no much larger clone, and no base qualities were kept. The data originate from a study of T cells in Graves' hyperthyroidism and ophthalmopathy (dated by TCRdb to between 2018 and 2020). About the full investigation: Peripheral blood samples were taken at initial diagnosis, before any treatment was given. Prospective prediction of ophthalmopathy was tested in an independent validation cohort of some 19 hyperthyroidism patients and 17 patients who later progressed to ophthalmopathy. Following sampling, methimazole starting at 30 mg daily was given to hyperthyroidism patients, and high-dose intravenous methylprednisolone was given to ophthalmopathy patients. In about six Graves' hyperthyroidism patients, the study also compared T-cell repertoires from thyroid tissue with T-cell repertoires from blood. TCR Vbeta CDR3 sequencing of some 140 peripheral blood samples (over 40 ophthalmopathy, some 75 hyperthyroidism and approximately 17 progressor patients) is reported in the paper. To identify TCR V-J signatures that set the groups apart, the researchers used a discovery cohort of 100 patients, made up of 40 to 45 with Graves' ophthalmopathy and some 56 with stable Graves' hyperthyroidism. For training and testing, the 100 or so patients in the discovery cohort were randomly divided in a 7:3 ratio.

Here is what the overall study found, with its caveats: No statistical method was used to fix the sample size in advance, and group allocation was not hidden from the investigators. Most expanded thyroid clonotypes (frequency above 0.001) were also detected in blood, suggesting blood repertoires may reflect thyroid immune responses. A model built on a 13 V-J signature distinguished ophthalmopathy from stable hyperthyroidism, reaching roughly 88% sensitivity and approximately 83% specificity in cross-validation and 80%/75% in testing. During validation, the model predicted progression to ophthalmopathy a median of about 6.5 months ahead of onset, with 60% to 71% sensitivity and around 72% specificity.

The CDR3 goes from the cysteine to the phenylalanine over 11 residues. This entry keeps only the CDR3 DNA: 33 bases, framed from base 1. Trimming takes 8 bases from V and 7 bases from J, and the germline ends sit 12 bases apart. Ophthalmopathy patients had moderately to severely active disease, with a Clinical Activity Score of 3 or more, a NOSPECS grade of 4 or more, and a disease duration of less than 3 months. Patients with uncontrolled infections, other autoimmune diseases, pregnancy or lactation were excluded. Diagnoses were established on the basis of clinical symptoms, serum thyroxine and TRAb, thyroid ultrasound, and orbital computed tomography. PBMCs were separated from roughly 9.3 ml of fresh peripheral blood using Ficoll-Paque density gradient centrifugation. Total RNA was extracted using Trizol reagent, and RNA quality was assessed on an Agilent 2100 Bioanalyzer. TCR beta CDR3 regions were amplified from RNA transcripts. The TCR CDR3 was subjected to a first round of RT-PCR using the HTBI primer set and the Qiagen OneStep RT-PCR kit. A second multiplex PCR round built the libraries, followed by size selection and purification. Sequencing of the libraries was done on an Illumina HiSeq2000 using paired-end 100 bp reads. Per the source publication's procedure: SOAPnuke was used to process the raw data, with reads discarded if the reads contained adapters or uncalled bases, had a mean Phred below 15, or lacked an exact constant-primer or identifier match. High-quality paired reads were merged using COPE v1.2.5, and each unique nucleotide sequence was defined as a clonotype. MiTCR v1.1 was used to align clonotypes to the IMGT TRBV, TRBD and TRBJ reference segments. Only V-J combinations with frequency above 0.0001, covering 99% to 99.2% of repertoires, were analysed. The TCS score was defined as the ratio of F50 (clonal expansion) to E x V (chaos), calculated using BLOSUM62-based TCRdist between CDR3 peptides within each V-J. Welch's t-statistics and random forest reduced around 520 V-J features to fewer than 15, which were used in a naive Bayes classifier (R e1071). The public reads were reprocessed in TCRdb via fastp at Q25 and MiXCR, keeping in-frame beta chains. Rows matching on CDR3 protein sequence are summarized as one entry with the most common DNA and genes. TCRdb, not the authors, supplied the V and J calls. Counted in this sample were about 380,000 distinct CDR3 sequences; about 18% of them appeared once. The ten largest clones add up to over 35% of the sample.

The chain was built from TRBV12-3 or TRBV12-4 and TRBJ2-7, with an unclear D gene assignment. The clonotype comes from a man between 18 and 29 years old with Graves' ophthalmopathy. The sample consisted of blood. The CDR3 sequence is CASGSLREQYF. The DNA sequence is TGTGCCAGCGGCTCTCTAAGGGAGCAGTACTTC.